These T cell receptor beta chains were read from a single sample in a study of shared clonotypes between healthy human individuals. Method: immunoSEQ multiplex PCR; TCRdb's copy keeps in-frame clones and lacks some. The sample has around 1.9 million clones; 90% to 95% are singletons. Sequencing input: naive CD8+ T cells from PBMCs. The source is a man aged 18-30 years in good health. Some clones in this sample may be carry-over from other donors' samples. CDR3s include the opening cysteine and the closing phenylalanine or tryptophan. D genes are given only for firm matches. Only some rows state a clone size, as once, few, many or a class for expanded clones.

TRBV9,TRBJ2-1,NA,NA,TGTGCCAGCAGCCCGACGGGGGAGGGGGCGGATAATGAGCAGTTCTTC,CASSPTGEGADNEQFF
TRBV21-1,TRBJ2-7,NA,few,TGTGCCAGCACGAATGGGAGGACTCCGGCTAGGCAGCAGTACTTC,CASTNGRTPARQQYF
TRBV4-3,TRBJ2-1,NA,NA,TGCGCCAGCAGCCCCTACGCTACGGGGAGTCCGACCTACAATGAGCAGTTCTTC,CASSPYATGSPTYNEQFF
TRBV9,TRBJ2-3,NA,NA,TGTGCCAGCAGCGCAGACTCACCGGTCGGGGATACGCAGTATTTT,CASSADSPVGDTQYF
TRBV7-8,TRBJ2-1,TRBD2,NA,TGTGCCAGCAGCTCACTATCAACGGGGGGTGAGCAGTTCTTC,CASSSLSTGGEQFF
TRBV6-4,TRBJ2-1,TRBD2,NA,TGTGCCAGCAGTGACTCTGGACTAGCGGGATACAATGAGCAGTTCTTC,CASSDSGLAGYNEQFF
TRBV5-1,TRBJ2-3,NA,NA,TGCGCCAGCAGCTTGCTCGGGGGCTCAATGACAGATACGCAGTATTTT,CASSLLGGSMTDTQYF
TRBV19,TRBJ1-5,NA,NA,TGTGCCAGTAGTCCAGACCGGGCCGGGGGGCATCAGCCCCAGCATTTT,CASSPDRAGGHQPQHF
TRBV7-2,TRBJ2-3,TRBD2,NA,TGTGCCAGCAGCTGGTCGGGGGGATTCACAGATACGCAGTATTTT,CASSWSGGFTDTQYF
TRBV30,TRBJ1-1,NA,few,TGTGCCTGGATTGGCGGTGGGAACACTGAAGCTTTCTTT,CAWIGGGNTEAFF
TRBV5-6,TRBJ2-7,TRBD1,NA,TGTGCCAGCCGGGACAGGGGGAATTACGAGCAGTACTTC,CASRDRGNYEQYF
TRBV5-1,TRBJ2-1,NA,NA,TGCGCCAGCAGCTTGGCGATTGGCAGCAATGAGCAGTTCTTC,CASSLAIGSNEQFF
TRBV19,TRBJ1-5,NA,once,TGTGCCAGTAGTTGGGGTGAGGGCAATCAGCCCCAGCATTTT,CASSWGEGNQPQHF
TRBV6-4,TRBJ2-3,NA,NA,TGTGCCAGCAGTGACATTAGGGGGTTCGCAGATACGCAGTATTTT,CASSDIRGFADTQYF
TRBV5-1,TRBJ2-1,TRBD2,NA,TGCGCCAGCGGTATCACCCCGGGACTAGCGGAATACAATGAGCAGTTCTTC,CASGITPGLAEYNEQFF
TRBV6-5,TRBJ2-2,NA,NA,TGTGCCAGCAGTTACGGGTCTAGAGGGGAGCTGTTTTTT,CASSYGSRGELFF
TRBV27,TRBJ2-1,TRBD2,once,TGTGCCAGTTCTAGCGGGCGATACAATGAGCAGTTCTTC,CASSSGRYNEQFF
TRBV4-1,TRBJ1-3,NA,NA,TGCGCCAGCAGCCAGGTTCCATCTGGAAACACCATATATTTT,CASSQVPSGNTIYF
TRBV6-7,TRBJ1-2,TRBD1,NA,TGTGCCAGCAGTTCTACAGGGGGCGCTGGATATGGCTACACCTTC,CASSSTGGAGYGYTF
TRBV4-1,TRBJ1-5,NA,NA,TGCGCCAGCAGCCAAAAGACAGTGAGCAATCAGCCCCAGCATTTT,CASSQKTVSNQPQHF
TRBV15,TRBJ2-5,NA,NA,TGTGCCACCAGTCTGGGGGGAGAGACCCAGTACTTC,CATSLGGETQYF
TRBV11-2,TRBJ2-3,NA,NA,TGTGCCAGCAGCCCCTGGGTAGTCCCCTCCCGGGGTGGCACAGATACGCAGTATTTT,CASSPWVVPSRGGTDTQYF
TRBV7-6,TRBJ1-2,NA,NA,TGTGCCAGCAGCTTAGGAGGGCAAACTAGCTATGGCTACACCTTC,CASSLGGQTSYGYTF
TRBV6-5,TRBJ2-7,NA,NA,TGTGCCAGCAGTTACGGCGTCTCCTACGAGCAGTACTTC,CASSYGVSYEQYF
TRBV4-1,TRBJ2-3,TRBD2,NA,TGCGCCAGCAGCCAAATAGCGGGAGACACCACAGATACGCAGTATTTT,CASSQIAGDTTDTQYF
TRBV7-9,TRBJ1-5,NA,NA,TGTGCCAGCAGCTTAGCAGCGGAGCCGGGAGGGCCCCAGCATTTT,CASSLAAEPGGPQHF
TRBV7-9,TRBJ1-1,NA,few,TGTGCCAGCAGCCCCAAGGTACAGGGCGAGAACACTGAAGCTTTCTTT,CASSPKVQGENTEAFF
TRBV4-1,TRBJ2-3,NA,NA,TGCGCCAGCAGCCAAGTAGGGCCGGAGGCCCCAGATACGCAGTATTTT,CASSQVGPEAPDTQYF
TRBV5-5,TRBJ2-3,NA,NA,TGTGCCAGCAGCCCGGTTGGCAGACGCACAGATACGCAGTATTTT,CASSPVGRRTDTQYF
TRBV23-1,TRBJ2-4,NA,NA,TGCGCCAGCTACGGAGACATTCAGTACTTC,CASYGDIQYF
TRBV6-5,TRBJ2-5,NA,NA,TGTGCCAGCACTGCAGGGGGGGTACGAGGAGAGACCCAGTACTTC,CASTAGGVRGETQYF
TRBV6-6,TRBJ2-7,NA,once,TGTGCCAGCAGTTACTCCCAGGGTTGGTACTTC,CASSYSQGWYF
TRBV7-9,TRBJ1-3,NA,NA,TGTGCCAGCAGCTTAGCCCAGTTGGCACTCTCTGGAAACACCATATATTTT,CASSLAQLALSGNTIYF
TRBV4-3,TRBJ2-1,TRBD2,NA,TGCGCCAGCAGCCAAGTTGGGACTAGCGGGAGGGCCGTGGGGAATGAGCAGTTCTTC,CASSQVGTSGRAVGNEQFF
TRBV10-3,TRBJ2-7,NA,NA,TGTGCCATCAGTGATTACCGGGGGACCCACTCCTACGAGCAGTACTTC,CAISDYRGTHSYEQYF
TRBV29-1,TRBJ2-5,TRBD1,NA,TGCAGCGTTGATACCCCGGGACAGGGGCAAGAGACCCAGTACTTC,CSVDTPGQGQETQYF
TRBV9,TRBJ2-7,NA,NA,TGTGCCAGCAGCCCACTGGGATCCGGGTTCCCGTACTTC,CASSPLGSGFPYF
TRBV11-2,TRBJ2-1,TRBD1,NA,TGTGCCAGCAGCCCGCCCGGGACAGGGGCAAATGAGCAGTTCTTC,CASSPPGTGANEQFF
TRBV27,TRBJ1-5,NA,NA,TGTGCCAGCAGTCCCCTTGGGGGGTATCAGCCCCAGCATTTT,CASSPLGGYQPQHF
TRBV4-1,TRBJ2-1,NA,NA,TGCGCCAGCAGCCAAGCCCTAATAGCAACCCCCAGGAATGAGCAGTTCTTC,CASSQALIATPRNEQFF
TRBV27,TRBJ2-6,NA,NA,TGTGCCAGCAGTTTTTCGACAGCACTATACAACGTCCTGACTTTC,CASSFSTALYNVLTF
TRBV13,TRBJ1-1,NA,NA,TGTGCCAGCAGCTTAGATTGGGGGGAAGCTTTCTTT,CASSLDWGEAFF
TRBV28,TRBJ2-5,TRBD1,NA,TGTGCCAGCAGTCCCTCGGGACAGACTCGATTGAGACCGGCCCAGTACTTC,CASSPSGQTRLRPAQYF
TRBV6-5,TRBJ2-5,NA,NA,TGTGCCAGCAGTTCCTGGGGGCGCAGGGAGACCCAGTACTTC,CASSSWGRRETQYF
TRBV29-1,TRBJ2-1,NA,NA,TGCAGCGTTCTGGGGGGAAATGAGCAGTTCTTC,CSVLGGNEQFF
TRBV10-2,TRBJ2-1,NA,NA,TGCGCCAGCAGTGTGGTTCAGCGAAATATCCCAGCTCGGGCCTACAATGAGCAGTTCTTC,CASSVVQRNIPARAYNEQFF
TRBV7-6,TRBJ1-2,NA,NA,TGTGCCAGCAGCCCCCGACAGACGGGAAACTATGGCTACACCTTC,CASSPRQTGNYGYTF
TRBV6-5,TRBJ2-3,NA,NA,TGTGCCAGCAGTCTTGGGGCACTAAGCACAGATACGCAGTATTTT,CASSLGALSTDTQYF
TRBV6-1,TRBJ1-1,NA,NA,TGTGCCAGCAGTGAATTTGTATCCGGCGGGCAGAGTGAAGCTTTCTTT,CASSEFVSGGQSEAFF
TRBV13,TRBJ1-1,NA,NA,TGTGCCAGCAGCTTAGAGGCAGGGAGAACTGAAGCTTTCTTT,CASSLEAGRTEAFF
TRBV7-9,TRBJ2-7,NA,NA,TGTGCCAGCAGCTTATCAGGTGGGAGATATTCCTACGAGCAGTACTTC,CASSLSGGRYSYEQYF
TRBV4-1,TRBJ2-3,TRBD2,NA,TGCGCCAGCAGCCATAGCGGGGTTAGCACAGATACGCAGTATTTT,CASSHSGVSTDTQYF
TRBV15,TRBJ2-4,NA,NA,TGTGCCACGGGGACCGCCGAATTAGTTCAGTACTTC,CATGTAELVQYF
TRBV29-1,TRBJ2-7,NA,NA,TGCAGCGTGGCTGGGGGGCAGGACTCCTACGAGCAGTACTTC,CSVAGGQDSYEQYF